The sample holds many counts of the clone carrying this T cell receptor beta chain. The antigen is undetermined. Per germline, CDR1 SQVTM and CDR2 ANQGSEA. The length of the CDR3 is 12 residues. The data stem from a study of early T cells in non-severe SARS-CoV-2 infection. About the study: The study sequenced bulk RNA from unsorted whole blood, with chains unpaired.

Study findings and constraints: Database matching using VDJdb favored anti-spike CD8 responses, with private and CD4 specificities left missing.

Attached unique molecular identifiers marked individual cDNA molecules. Each CDR3 protein gets one entry after TCRdb re-called the 5' RACE reads with MiXCR. The table shows around 47,000 distinct CDR3 sequences, with 11% occurring only once. The rearrangement joins TRBV29-1 to TRBJ1-1, with D uncertain. Sequences were obtained from whole blood. The sequence was collected from an adult who was a healthcare worker with PCR-confirmed SARS-CoV-2 infection or an uninfected control (not recorded which). The chain's CDR3 is CGVSKVFTEAFF. CDR3 nucleotide sequence: TGCGGAGTTTCTAAGGTTTTCACTGAAGCTTTCTTT.